These 26 T cell receptor beta chains came from one sample sequenced in a study of blood T cells in healthy people across ages. For the second PCR, which ran for about 7 to 11 cycles, a sample-barcoded 5' primer and a J-beta primer mix were used. Via MiXCR, TCRdb re-called the 5' RACE reads, giving one row per CDR3 protein. In the table there are just over 1 million distinct CDR3 sequences, under 45% of which are singletons. The sequenced material came from blood. These receptors originate from a woman in her sixties in good health.

This clonotype was observed a handful of times. This rearrangement joins TRBV12-3 or TRBV12-4 to TRBJ2-7; D is perhaps TRBD1 (6 bases). The CDR3 spans 13 residues. V was cut by 5 bases and J by 3 bases, with 11 bases left in between. DNA for the CDR3: TGTGCCAGCAGTCCCCGGGACAACTACGAGCAGTACTTC. Amino acids: CASSPRDNYEQYF.

The chain couples TRBV29-1 to TRBJ2-3; D may be TRBD1 (6 bases). Looked up from germline, CDR1 is SQVTM and CDR2 is ANQGSEA. Trimming cost V 3 bases and J 3 bases, with 13 bases left between them. CDR3 length equals 14 residues. The CDR3 DNA reads as TGCAGCGTTGATCGAGAAACAGGGACAGATACGCAGTATTTT. This encodes CSVDRETGTDTQYF.

To note about this clonotype: An end of the junction does not agree with germline; a read error may underlie this. In nucleotides, the CDR3 is TGTGCCGGCAGCTTACAGGGGGGCCGAGACGAGCAGTACTTC. Protein sequence: CAGSLQGGRDEQYF. This rearrangement joins TRBV27 to TRBJ2-7; 8 bases fit TRBD1. Germline CDR1 MNHEY, CDR2 SMNVEV (reference sequence). The CDR3 runs to 14 residues.

The chain carries TRBV6-1 and TRBJ1-1; no reliable D call. Trimming pared 2 bases from V and 6 bases from J, leaving 7 bases between. The CDR3 is made up of 12 amino acids. The germline V gene has CDR1 MNHNS and CDR2 SASEGT. CDR3 protein: CASSESRAEAFF. CDR3 bases: TGTGCCAGCAGTGAATCGCGGGCTGAAGCTTTCTTT.

As concerns this clonotype: A junction end diverges from the germline sequence, so it may reflect a read error. This chain joins TRBV11-2 and TRBJ2-7; 8 positions match TRBD1. The germline gives CDR1 SGHAT, CDR2 FQNNGV. CDR3 length: 17 amino acids. CDR3 DNA sequence: TGTGCCAGCAGACCCGGACAGGGCTTCATCGACGACTACGTGCAGTACTTC. It encodes CASRPGQGFIDDYVQYF.

The chain couples TRBV10-2 to TRBJ1-5, with TRBD1 matching over 8 bases. The CDR3 loop spans 15 amino acids. Losses at the gene ends were 4 bases for V and 3 bases for J; bases not matched to a gene: 5. The germline CDR1 and CDR2 sequences are WSHSY and SAAADI. Here the CDR3 DNA reads TGCGCCAGCAGTGTTACGGACAGGGTCAATCAGCCCCAGCATTTT. It is translated as CASSVTDRVNQPQHF.

This clonotype was detected only a few times. The chain has TRBV29-1 and TRBJ2-1, with unresolved D. The J call may not be correct, given that the DNA end is closer to TRBJ2-7. The CDR3 runs 14 residues. Germline CDR1 is SQVTM and CDR2 is ANQGSEA. The DNA of the CDR3 is TGCAGCGTGCAGCGAGCCAGCTCCTACAATGAGCAGTACTTC. Protein sequence: CSVQRASSYNEQYF.

V usage is TRBV6-5 and J usage is TRBJ2-2; TRBD2 agrees at 8 bases. The CDR3 extends over 19 amino acids. The V segment lost 4 bases and the J segment 3 bases; nucleotides outside the gene matches: 16. Germline V gene sequence: CDR1 MNHEY, CDR2 SVGAGI. The CDR3 loop reads CASSSLKAGVGGDTGELFF. The CDR3, as DNA: TGTGCCAGCAGTTCCCTTAAAGCGGGAGTAGGCGGTGACACCGGGGAGCTGTTTTTT.

The chain links TRBV2 to TRBJ2-3; 7 bases are shared with TRBD1. The germline V gene has CDR1 SNHLY and CDR2 FYNNEI. The CDR3 is 14 residues long. V trimming: 6 bases; J trimming: 2 bases; junction bases outside the gene matches: 5. CDR3 DNA: TGTGCCAGCAGGGACAGGTTCCTCACAGATACGCAGTATTTT. Encoded protein: CASRDRFLTDTQYF.

V and J are TRBV7-6 and TRBJ2-1; possible D gene TRBD2, 5 bases. The V gene lost 5 bases and the J gene lost 1 base, with 12 bases spanning the gap. The V gene's germline CDR1 is SGHVS and CDR2 FNYEAQ. The CDR3 extends over 15 amino acids. In nucleotides, the CDR3 is TGTGCCAGCAGCGGGAGTACCGGGTCCTACAATGAGCAGTTCTTC. Its protein product is CASSGSTGSYNEQFF.

This clonotype was seen a handful of times. The chain combines TRBV4-2 with TRBJ1-2; unclear D gene. Germline V gives CDR1 LGHNA, CDR2 YNFKEQ. The CDR3 is 16 amino acids. V lost 4 bases and J 4 bases, leaving 19 bases between the germline ends. The CDR3 DNA is TGTGCCAGCAGCCGCCCGCGAGCGGACCTAGGCTATGGCTACACCTTC. This codes for CASSRPRADLGYGYTF.

The table lists this clonotype with a few counts. This sequence joins TRBV27 and TRBJ2-7; D is uncertain. Looked up from germline, CDR1 is MNHEY and CDR2 is SMNVEV (reference sequence). V lost 7 bases and J lost 7, with 14 bases in between. This CDR3 spans 12 amino acids. The CDR3 here is CASTPGGGEQYF. DNA of the CDR3: TGTGCCAGCACCCCCGGTGGTGGGGAGCAGTACTTC.

In this sample, this clonotype turned up once. CDR3 in DNA: TGTGCCAGCAGCTTAGGGCTCTGGGGACAGATCTACGAGCAGTACTTC. This encodes CASSLGLWGQIYEQYF. This chain links TRBV7-9 with TRBJ2-5; 7 bases match TRBD1. The last part of the DNA fits TRBJ2-7 better; the J call may be wrong. This CDR3 region has 16 residues. Germline CDR1 reads SEHNR; CDR2 reads FQNEAQ (reference sequence).

The V call is TRBV7-3, the J call TRBJ2-1, with a weak D call TRBD1 (5 bases). Germline V lookup: CDR1 SGHTA, CDR2 FQGTGA. The ends were cut back, 2 bases at V and 12 bases at J, with 20 bases in the middle. The CDR3 extends over 15 amino acids. The CDR3 here is CASSLEMGPITMQFF. In nucleotides, the CDR3 is TGTGCCAGCAGCTTAGAGATGGGGCCCATAACGATGCAGTTCTTC.

This clonotype came up a few times. CDR3 DNA sequence: TGTGCCAGCAGCTTCCAGGGTGGCCTCTACGAGCAGTACTTC. Its translation is CASSFQGGLYEQYF. The rearrangement uses TRBV5-5 and TRBJ2-7; D may be TRBD1 (5 bases). Per the germline V gene, CDR1 is SGHKS and CDR2 is YYEKEE (reference sequence). The CDR3 runs 14 residues. V was cut by 2 bases and J by 3 bases, with 12 bases left in between.

The gene calls are TRBV5-4 and TRBJ2-1, with 12 bases lining up with TRBD2. V was clipped by 4 bases and J by 15 bases; unmatched bases: 5. The V gene's germline CDR1 is SGHNT and CDR2 YYREEE (reference sequence). The CDR3 runs 12 residues. The CDR3 protein is CASSTTSGSWFF. As DNA, the CDR3 is TGTGCCAGCAGCACGACTAGCGGGAGTTGGTTCTTC. The variable domain in full, with the rest retrieved from reference TRBV5-4 and TRBJ2-1, is ETGVTQSPTHLIKTRGQQVTLRCSSQSGHNTVSWYQQALGQGPQFIFQYYREEENGRGNFPPRFSGLQFPNYSSELNVNALELDDSALYLCASSTTSGSWFFGPGTRLTVL.

The chain couples TRBV27 to TRBJ2-1, with a weak D call TRBD1 (5 bases). The CDR3 spans 13 residues. Germline V lookup: CDR1 MNHEY, CDR2 SMNVEV (reference sequence). With 6 bases removed from V and 12 bases from J, the gap between germline ends came to 18 bases. Written as DNA, the CDR3 is TGTGCCAGCAGGCCGAGACAGATTAGGGGGCAGTTCTTC. Protein: CASRPRQIRGQFF.

This clonotype showed up just a few times. The V call is TRBV6-5, the J call TRBJ2-3; 8 bases map to TRBD1. The V segment lost 8 bases and the J segment 0 bases; nucleotides outside the gene matches: 1. The CDR3 covers 13 residues. In germline, CDR1 is MNHEY, CDR2 SVGAGI. The CDR3 loop reads CASRTGSTDTQYF. The CDR3 nucleotides read TGTGCCAGCCGGACAGGGAGCACAGATACGCAGTATTTT.

This clonotype turned up a few times. The chain employs TRBV13 and TRBJ2-5, with D uncertain. This CDR3 comprises 13 residues. V lost 5 bases, J lost 3 bases, and 10 bases lay in between. Looked up from germline, CDR1 is PRHDT and CDR2 is FYEKMQ (reference sequence). The CDR3 spells CASSTWTEETQYF. In DNA, the CDR3 is TGTGCCAGCAGCACCTGGACCGAAGAGACCCAGTACTTC.

There are a few counts of this clonotype. The chain couples TRBV12-3 or TRBV12-4 to TRBJ2-5, with a tentative D call TRBD1 (6 bases). With 5 bases removed from V and 5 bases from J, the gap between germline ends came to 15 bases. The CDR3 is 14 amino acids. CDR3 residues: CASSRIQRGETQYF. The CDR3 region has the DNA TGTGCCAGCAGTCGAATACAGAGGGGGGAGACCCAGTACTTC.

This clonotype was observed a handful of times. CDR3 in amino acids: CASSWDWAYEQYF. The CDR3 DNA reads as TGCGCCAGCAGTTGGGACTGGGCCTACGAGCAGTACTTC. The V gene is TRBV5-1, the J gene TRBJ2-7; possibly TRBD2 for D (6 bases). V gave up 5 bases and J gave up 2 bases, with 11 bases separating them. The V gene's germline CDR1 is SGHRS and CDR2 YFSETQ. The CDR3 covers 13 residues.

This chain links TRBV10-3 with TRBJ2-2; TRBD2 matches 10 bases. Germline V gene data show CDR1 as ENHRY and CDR2 as SYGVKD. The CDR3 has 16 amino acids. With 5 bases clipped from V and 3 bases from J, the junction kept 6 bases outside the gene matches. For the CDR3, the DNA is TGTGCCATCAGTCGAGTGACTAGCGGGTACACCGGGGAGCTGTTTTTT. This gives the protein CAISRVTSGYTGELFF.

This clonotype was counted a few times. The V gene is TRBV29-1, the J gene TRBJ2-1; 14 bases fit TRBD2. Germline V gene data show CDR1 as SQVTM and CDR2 as ANQGSEA. Trimming at V came to 6 bases and at J to 8 bases, leaving 18 bases not matched to a gene. CDR3 length: 18 amino acids. This chain's CDR3 is CSVHWTGRRTSGRHEQFF. As DNA, the CDR3 is TGCAGCGTCCACTGGACTGGTAGACGGACTAGCGGGAGGCATGAGCAGTTCTTC.

This rearrangement joins TRBV10-3 to TRBJ2-1; 14 positions agree with TRBD2. CDR1 ENHRY and CDR2 SYGVKD come from the germline V gene. The CDR3 loop spans 15 amino acids. The ends lost 6 bases at V and 5 bases at J; junction bases unmatched: 3. The DNA of the CDR3 is TGTGCCATCAGGGGGACTAGCGGGGGCCACAATGAGCAGTTCTTC. Translation gives CAIRGTSGGHNEQFF.

The rearrangement links TRBV10-3 to TRBJ1-1, with 7 bases lining up with TRBD1. This CDR3 comprises 13 residues. V trimming: 4 bases; J trimming: 6 bases; junction bases outside the gene matches: 5. Looked up from germline, CDR1 is ENHRY and CDR2 is SYGVKD. CDR3 loop: CAISGQGKSEAFF. In DNA form, the CDR3 reads TGTGCCATCAGTGGACAGGGTAAATCTGAAGCTTTCTTT.

The V gene is TRBV12-3 or TRBV12-4, the J gene TRBJ2-2, with D possibly matching TRBD2 (6 bases). This CDR3 is 15 amino acids long. The V and J ends lost 2 bases and 7 bases respectively, with 14 bases between them. CDR3 sequence reads: CASSLSGEFRGELFF. CDR3 sequence (DNA): TGTGCCAGCAGTTTATCGGGGGAGTTTCGCGGGGAGCTGTTTTTT.